This T cell receptor beta chain was sequenced during a study of blood T cell repertoires in COVID-19. Study details: PBMCs, B-cell-depleted T cells, or T cells were the source of the cDNA or gDNA that made up the material.

Methods used by the authors: Reference gene primers were amplified, and this amplification served to estimate nucleated cell counts. The method was immunoSEQ multiplex PCR; TCRdb's version includes in-frame clones alone and lacks a portion of them. That table gives V, J and clone size, and the DNA gave D and trimming. The sample lists just over 150,000 clones, 75% to 85% occurring once. This CDR3 is built from 15 residues. The germline CDR1 and CDR2 sequences are SGHRS and YFSETQ. Germline trimming cut 4 bases from V and 2 bases from J; bases unmatched to any gene: 5. This clonotype originated in a woman aged 45-59 years with acute or convalescent COVID-19. Material: peripheral blood. The chain couples TRBV5-1 to TRBJ1-5; 8 bases map to TRBD1. The CDR3 protein is CASSQTGGRNQPQHF. The DNA for the CDR3 is TGCGCCAGCAGCCAAACAGGGGGTCGCAATCAGCCCCAGCATTTT.